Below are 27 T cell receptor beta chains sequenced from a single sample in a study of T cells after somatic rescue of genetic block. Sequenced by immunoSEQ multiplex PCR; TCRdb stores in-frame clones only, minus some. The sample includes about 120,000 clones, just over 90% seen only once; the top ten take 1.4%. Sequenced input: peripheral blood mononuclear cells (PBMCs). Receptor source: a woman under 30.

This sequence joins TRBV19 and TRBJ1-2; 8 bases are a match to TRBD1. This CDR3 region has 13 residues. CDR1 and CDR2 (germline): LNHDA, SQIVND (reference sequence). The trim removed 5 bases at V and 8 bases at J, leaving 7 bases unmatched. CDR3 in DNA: TGTGCCAGTAGTGAGTCAGGGGGCGGCGGCTACACCTTC. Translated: CASSESGGGGYTF.

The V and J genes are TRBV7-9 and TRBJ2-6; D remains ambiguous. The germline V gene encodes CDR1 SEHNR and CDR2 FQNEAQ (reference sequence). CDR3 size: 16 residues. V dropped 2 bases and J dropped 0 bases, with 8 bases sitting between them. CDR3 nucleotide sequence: TGTGCCAGCAGCTTATCAGCACCCTCTGGGGCCAACGTCCTGACTTTC. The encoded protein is CASSLSAPSGANVLTF.

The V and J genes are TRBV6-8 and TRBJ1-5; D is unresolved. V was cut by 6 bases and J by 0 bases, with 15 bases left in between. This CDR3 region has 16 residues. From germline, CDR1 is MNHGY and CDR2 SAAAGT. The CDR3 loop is CASSIAMGYSNQPQHF. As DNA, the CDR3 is TGTGCCAGCAGCATCGCCATGGGTTATAGCAATCAGCCCCAGCATTTT.

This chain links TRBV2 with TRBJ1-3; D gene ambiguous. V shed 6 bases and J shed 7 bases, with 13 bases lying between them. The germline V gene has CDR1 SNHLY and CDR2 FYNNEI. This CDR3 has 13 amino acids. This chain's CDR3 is CASSPMLRNTIYF. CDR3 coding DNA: TGTGCCAGCAGCCCGATGTTGAGGAACACCATATATTTT.

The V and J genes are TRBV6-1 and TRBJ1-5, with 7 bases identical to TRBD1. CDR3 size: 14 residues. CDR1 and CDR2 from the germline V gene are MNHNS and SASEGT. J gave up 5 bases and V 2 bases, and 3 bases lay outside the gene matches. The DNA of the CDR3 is TGTGCCAGCAGTGAAAGAACAGGGGATCAGCCCCAGCATTTT. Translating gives CASSERTGDQPQHF.

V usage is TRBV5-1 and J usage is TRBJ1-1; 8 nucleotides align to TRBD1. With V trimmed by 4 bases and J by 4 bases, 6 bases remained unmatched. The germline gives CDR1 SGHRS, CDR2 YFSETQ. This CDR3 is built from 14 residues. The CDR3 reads CASSPGQGFTEAFF. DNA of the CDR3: TGCGCCAGCAGCCCCGGACAGGGATTCACTGAAGCTTTCTTT.

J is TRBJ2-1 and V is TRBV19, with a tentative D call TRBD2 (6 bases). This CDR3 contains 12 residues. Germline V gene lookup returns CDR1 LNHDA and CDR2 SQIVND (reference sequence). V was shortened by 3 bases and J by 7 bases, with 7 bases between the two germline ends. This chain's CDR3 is CASSIAGNEQFF. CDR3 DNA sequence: TGTGCCAGTAGTATTGCGGGGAATGAGCAGTTCTTC.

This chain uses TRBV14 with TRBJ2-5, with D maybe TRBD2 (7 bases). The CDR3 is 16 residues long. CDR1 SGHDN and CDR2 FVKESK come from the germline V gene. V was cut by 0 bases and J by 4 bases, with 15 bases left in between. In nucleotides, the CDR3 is TGTGCCAGCAGCCAAGAAATCGGGGGGCTGGGAGAGACCCAGTACTTC. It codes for CASSQEIGGLGETQYF.

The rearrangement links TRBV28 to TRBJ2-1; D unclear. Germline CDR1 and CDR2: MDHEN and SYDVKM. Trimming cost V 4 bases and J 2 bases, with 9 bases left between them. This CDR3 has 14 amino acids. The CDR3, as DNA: TGTGCCAGCAGTTACACAGCTACCTACAATGAGCAGTTCTTC. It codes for CASSYTATYNEQFF.

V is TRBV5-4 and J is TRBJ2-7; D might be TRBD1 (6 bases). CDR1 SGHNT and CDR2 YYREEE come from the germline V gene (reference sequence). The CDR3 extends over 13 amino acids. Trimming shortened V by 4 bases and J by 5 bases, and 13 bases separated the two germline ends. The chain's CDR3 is CASSHNNRDEQYF. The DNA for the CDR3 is TGTGCCAGCAGCCACAATAACAGGGACGAGCAGTACTTC.

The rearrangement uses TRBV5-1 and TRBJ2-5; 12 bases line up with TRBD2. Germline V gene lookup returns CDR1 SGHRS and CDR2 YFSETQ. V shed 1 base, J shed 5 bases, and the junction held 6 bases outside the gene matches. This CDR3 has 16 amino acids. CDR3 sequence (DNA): TGCGCCAGCAGCTTGACTAGCGGGGGGCCTCGGGAGACCCAGTACTTC. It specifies CASSLTSGGPRETQYF. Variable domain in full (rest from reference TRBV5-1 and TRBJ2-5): KAGVTQTPRYLIKTRGQQVTLSCSPISGHRSVSWYQQTPGQGLQFLFEYFSETQRNKGNFPGRFSGRQFSNSRSEMNVSTLELGDSALYLCASSLTSGGPRETQYFGPGTRLLVL.

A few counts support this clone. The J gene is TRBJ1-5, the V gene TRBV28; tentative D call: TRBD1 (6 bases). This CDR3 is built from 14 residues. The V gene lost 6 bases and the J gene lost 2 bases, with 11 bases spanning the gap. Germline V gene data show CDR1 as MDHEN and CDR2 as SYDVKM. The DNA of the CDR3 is TGTGCCAGCAGCCACAGGGTAGGCAATCAGCCCCAGCATTTT. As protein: CASSHRVGNQPQHF.

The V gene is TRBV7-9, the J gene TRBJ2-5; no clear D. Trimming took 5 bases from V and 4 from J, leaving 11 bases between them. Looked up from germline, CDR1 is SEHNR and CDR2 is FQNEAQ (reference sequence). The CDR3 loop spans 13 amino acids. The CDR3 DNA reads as TGTGCCAGCAGCGTCCTGCTTGGAGAGACCCAGTACTTC. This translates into CASSVLLGETQYF.

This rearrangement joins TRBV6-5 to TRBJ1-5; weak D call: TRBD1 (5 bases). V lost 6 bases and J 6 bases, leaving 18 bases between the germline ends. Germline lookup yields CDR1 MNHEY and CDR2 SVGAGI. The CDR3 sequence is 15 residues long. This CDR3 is CASRQTGTPSQPQHF. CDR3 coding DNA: TGTGCCAGCAGACAAACCGGGACCCCATCTCAGCCCCAGCATTTT.

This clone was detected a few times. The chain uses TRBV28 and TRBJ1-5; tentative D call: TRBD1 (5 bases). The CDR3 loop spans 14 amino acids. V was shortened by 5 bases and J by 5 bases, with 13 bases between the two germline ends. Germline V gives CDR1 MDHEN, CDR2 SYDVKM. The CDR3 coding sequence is TGTGCCAGCAGTCCCGGGGCAGGACATCAGCCCCAGCATTTT. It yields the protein CASSPGAGHQPQHF.

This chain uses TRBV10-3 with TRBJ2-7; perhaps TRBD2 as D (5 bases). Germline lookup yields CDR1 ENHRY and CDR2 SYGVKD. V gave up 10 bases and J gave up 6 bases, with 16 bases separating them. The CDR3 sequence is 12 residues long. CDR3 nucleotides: TGTGCCACGTTTGAGGGTTCTCGCGAGCAGTACTTC. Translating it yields CATFEGSREQYF.

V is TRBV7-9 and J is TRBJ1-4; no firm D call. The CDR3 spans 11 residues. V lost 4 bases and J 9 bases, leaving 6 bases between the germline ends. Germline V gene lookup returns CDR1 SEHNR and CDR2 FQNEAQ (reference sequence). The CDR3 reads CASSSEKKLFF. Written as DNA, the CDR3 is TGTGCCAGCAGCTCAGAGAAAAAACTGTTTTTT.

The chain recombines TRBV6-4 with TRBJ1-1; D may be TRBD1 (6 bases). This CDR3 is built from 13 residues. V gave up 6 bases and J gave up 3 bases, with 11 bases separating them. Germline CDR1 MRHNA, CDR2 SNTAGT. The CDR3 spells CASRRDTDTEAFF. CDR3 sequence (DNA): TGTGCCAGCAGGAGGGACACCGACACTGAAGCTTTCTTT.

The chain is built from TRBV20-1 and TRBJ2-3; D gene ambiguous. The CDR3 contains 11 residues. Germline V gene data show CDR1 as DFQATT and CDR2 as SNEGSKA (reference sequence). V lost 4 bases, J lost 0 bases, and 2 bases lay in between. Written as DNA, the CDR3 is TGCAGTGCTATAAGCACAGATACGCAGTATTTT. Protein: CSAISTDTQYF.

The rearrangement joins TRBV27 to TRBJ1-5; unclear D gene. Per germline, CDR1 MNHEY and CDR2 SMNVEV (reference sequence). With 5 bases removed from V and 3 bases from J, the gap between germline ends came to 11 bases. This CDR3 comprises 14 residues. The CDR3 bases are TGTGCCAGCAGTCCCACGGTCCTCAATCAGCCCCAGCATTTT. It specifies CASSPTVLNQPQHF.

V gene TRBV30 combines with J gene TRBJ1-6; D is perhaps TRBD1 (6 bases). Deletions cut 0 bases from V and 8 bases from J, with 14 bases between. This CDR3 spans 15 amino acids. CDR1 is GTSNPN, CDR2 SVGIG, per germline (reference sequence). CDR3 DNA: TGTGCCTGGAGTGTAAGGGGGGCGGGTCATTCACCCCTCCACTTT. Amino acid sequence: CAWSVRGAGHSPLHF.

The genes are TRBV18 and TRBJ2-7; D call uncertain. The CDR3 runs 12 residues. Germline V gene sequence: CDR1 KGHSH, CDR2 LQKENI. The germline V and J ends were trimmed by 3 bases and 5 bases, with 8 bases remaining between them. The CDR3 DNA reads TGTGCCAGCTCACCCTCAAGGAACGAGCAGTACTTC. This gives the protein CASSPSRNEQYF. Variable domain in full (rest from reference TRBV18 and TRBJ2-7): NAGVMQNPRHLVRRRGQEARLRCSPMKGHSHVYWYRQLPEEGLKFMVYLQKENIIDESGMPKERFSAEFPKEGPSILRIQQVVRGDSAAYFCASSPSRNEQYFGPGTRLTVT.

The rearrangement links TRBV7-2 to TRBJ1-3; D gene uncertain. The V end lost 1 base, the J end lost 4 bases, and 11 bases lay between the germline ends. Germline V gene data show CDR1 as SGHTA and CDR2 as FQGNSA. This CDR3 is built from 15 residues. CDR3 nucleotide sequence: TGTGCCAGCAGCTTAGACGGGGAGGGAGGAAACACCATATATTTT. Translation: CASSLDGEGGNTIYF.

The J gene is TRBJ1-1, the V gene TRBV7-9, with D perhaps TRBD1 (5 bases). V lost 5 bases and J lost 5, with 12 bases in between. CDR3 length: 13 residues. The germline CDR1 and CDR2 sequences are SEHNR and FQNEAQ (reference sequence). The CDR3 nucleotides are TGTGCCAGCAGCCAAGGGGAGGGAACTGAAGCTTTCTTT. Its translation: CASSQGEGTEAFF. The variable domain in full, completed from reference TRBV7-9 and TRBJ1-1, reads DTGVSQNPRHKITKRGQNVTFRCDPISEHNRLYWYRQTLGQGPEFLTYFQNEAQLEKSRLLSDRFSAERPKGSFSTLEIQRTEQGDSAMYLCASSQGEGTEAFFGQGTRLTVV.

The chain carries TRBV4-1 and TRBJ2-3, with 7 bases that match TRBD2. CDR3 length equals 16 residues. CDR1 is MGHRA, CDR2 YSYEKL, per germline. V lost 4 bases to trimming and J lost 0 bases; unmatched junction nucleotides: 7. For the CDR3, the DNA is TGCGCCAGCAGCCTCCAGGGAGGGACTAGCACAGATACGCAGTATTTT. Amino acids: CASSLQGGTSTDTQYF.

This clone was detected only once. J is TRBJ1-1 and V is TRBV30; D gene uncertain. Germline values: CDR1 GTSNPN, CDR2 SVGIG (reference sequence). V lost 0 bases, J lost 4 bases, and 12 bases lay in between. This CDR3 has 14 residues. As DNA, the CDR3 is TGTGCCTGGAGTGTGGACCCCCGAGCCACTGAAGCTTTCTTT. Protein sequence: CAWSVDPRATEAFF. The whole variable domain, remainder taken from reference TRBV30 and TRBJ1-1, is SQTIHQWPATLVQPVGSPLSLECTVEGTSNPNLYWYRQAAGRGLQLLFYSVGIGQISSEVPQNLSASRPQDRQFILSSKKLLLSDSGFYLCAWSVDPRATEAFFGQGTRLTVV.

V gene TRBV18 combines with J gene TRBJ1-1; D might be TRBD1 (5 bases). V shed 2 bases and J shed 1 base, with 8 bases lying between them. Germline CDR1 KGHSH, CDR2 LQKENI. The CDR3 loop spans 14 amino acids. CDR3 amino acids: CASSPNGQNTEAFF. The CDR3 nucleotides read TGTGCCAGCTCACCAAACGGACAGAACACTGAAGCTTTCTTT.